This T cell receptor (beta chain) was recovered during a study of cytomegalovirus exposure and HLA in healthy donors (dated by TCRdb to 2016 to 2017). Broadly, across the study: An earlier analysis of about 530 of the donors reported approximately 300 Gb of sequence data and 95 million to 140 million unique TCR beta sequences obtained from 150 million to 200 million T cells. Approximately 300 gigabases of sequencing data and 75 million to 85 million unique TCR sequences made up an early release that covered 500 to 650 HLA-typed donors. Among the roughly 370 genotyped donors, around 81% belonged to the genetic ancestry cluster associated with self-reported Caucasian donors. The study aimed to test whether signatures of past pathogen exposure could be identified by cataloging public T cell receptors. The T cell repertoires of several hundred subjects were profiled by immunosequencing and related to cytomegalovirus serostatus. Along with the roughly 670-subject first cohort, a separate validation cohort of over 90 different subjects was used. The study combined high-throughput TCR immunosequencing, statistical association of individual TCRs with disease status, and machine learning to predict cytomegalovirus infection status. A later analysis re-examined previously published TCR beta repertoires from 500 to 700 donors and added high-resolution HLA genotyping to investigate patterns of TCR occurrence. Rather than drawing on any new phenotypic data, the later analysis identified candidate immune exposures from TCR beta sequences and the way those sequences occurred across donors. An earlier analysis of a few hundred of the donors applied high-throughput TCR beta sequencing to assess whether each TCR beta V gene segment acted as functional or pseudogenic. Donor age, sex, ethnicity and CMV serostatus were compiled together with the repertoire data. In a later genetic analysis, genome-wide SNP genotypes for about three fifths of the roughly 670 donors were used, and that subset was treated as a discovery cohort. All discovery cohort repertoires had been generated using a single sequencing platform. HLA typing covered class I and class II loci at four-digit resolution. The number of donors typed differed by locus, with about 620-630 for A, B, C, DRB1 and DQB1, over 500 for DQA1, 600 to 610 for DPA1, and about 450 for DPB1. About 5 DR-DQ haplotypes were handled as single units for association and clustering, since linkage in the cohort was strong. Among 300 to 500 genotyped donors of the cohort, an average of about 240,000 unique TCR beta nucleotide sequences was sequenced per donor, of which 15% to 20% were non-productive.

In the germline V gene, CDR1 corresponds to MNHEY and CDR2 to SVGAGI. From its cysteine to its phenylalanine, the CDR3 spans 15 amino acids. The CDR3 DNA has 45 bases and is translated from base 1. The V end loses 2 bases and the J end loses 0 bases, and a stretch of 11 bases separates them. A remark on this clone: What this receptor recognizes is not known. Base qualities are not recorded, but no much larger clone differs from it by a single base.

Library preparation used the immunoSEQ multiplex PCR assay. For the multiplex PCR, a mixture combining 60 forward primers for TCR Vbeta segments and 13 reverse primers for TCR Jbeta segments was used. Amplification of the CDR3 region of rearranged TCR beta genes was performed with a multiplex PCR assay on genomic DNA. The amplified TCR beta libraries were sequenced on the Illumina HiSeq System as 87-base-pair reads. Regarding the original processing steps: A later analysis tallied some 79 million unique TCR beta chains across the 666 repertoires, and about 12 million of those chains were shared by two or more donors. To remove PCR and sequencing errors, raw reads were error-corrected and collapsed into unique sequences using a nearest-neighbor algorithm that merged closely related sequences. CDR3 sequences were aligned to IMGT reference sequences to assign V, D and J gene segments. For a sequence to be retained, a match of at least six nucleotides was required to both a V gene segment and a J gene segment. A rearrangement counted as productive if the CDR3 had no stop codons and remained in frame with V and J, and every other rearrangement counted as non-productive. Following IMGT convention, CDR3 was defined as the stretch from the second conserved V-encoded cysteine up to the conserved J-encoded phenylalanine. The earlier analysis of about 500 of the donors excluded sequences that lacked an unambiguous match to a single V gene segment. In an earlier analysis of several hundred of the donors, a V segment was called functional when productive rearrangements were above 56.7%, and segregating when the standard deviation between donors exceeded 5%. To diagnose cytomegalovirus status from the catalog of TCR beta chain sequences, a statistical classification framework was built. A later analysis assigned V and J genes by comparing TCR nucleotide sequences with IMGT/GENE-DB human TR gene sequences. Using the TCRdist pipeline, a later analysis assigned CDR3 sequences along with most-parsimonious VDJ recombination scenarios. A later analysis defined each TCR beta chain by its CDR3 amino acid sequence plus V-gene family, and excluded reads lacking a unique V-gene family. A later analysis removed 592 highly shared, low-generation-probability nucleotide sequences to deal with suspected cross-contamination and a sequencing artifact. In a later analysis, a clonal expansion index for each public chain was calculated from normalized within-repertoire ranks of inferred template counts. A later analysis computed generation probabilities with a VDJ recombination model fitted to out-of-frame rearrangements, and checked the results against IGoR. Hypergeometric tests were used in a later analysis to score TCR-TCR, TCR-HLA and TCR-CMV co-occurrence, with a repertoire-size bias correction applied to the TCR pairs. In a later analysis, false discovery rates were estimated by permuting HLA or CMV assignments 20 times. In a later analysis, co-occurring TCRs were grouped using DBSCAN, and TCRdist sequence similarity was added for clustering within HLA-allele-positive subsets. Repertoires with fewer than 30,000 or more than 120,000 public chains were left out of co-occurrence clustering, as were four to six repertoires with anomalous nucleotide sharing. The clones in this table, taken by TCRdb from immuneACCESS, are in-frame only. Not every clone is retained; where verified, under half of the shortfall comes from an unresolved V gene, and the cause of the rest is unknown. The V and J calls and clone size are taken from that table; D and trimming were inferred from the DNA. The sample has around 140,000 clones on record, roughly 71% of them singletons. Of the sample, around 1.3% is held by the ten largest clones.

Findings and caveats that apply to the study as a whole: In a later genetic analysis, fewer N-insertions in productive TCRs were reported among donors in an Asian-associated ancestry cluster than the roughly 640-donor mean. The 87-base-pair reads could not distinguish some IMGT-functional V segments, including TRBV6-2 and TRBV6-3, so those segments were excluded. A further reported finding was that TCR beta sequences accurately predicted the HLA-A and HLA-B alleles for most subjects in the first cohort. V-gene and J-gene trimming of TCR beta chains was associated with a missense DCLRE1C variant in a later genetic analysis, and the association was replicated in an independent cohort. Immune exposure information for the cohort was limited to CMV serostatus. Linkage disequilibrium might explain the correlated functional status among segregating V segments, but an unknown experimental factor could not be excluded. In a later analysis, TCR association rates were found to vary across HLA loci, with the most associated TCRs seen for DRB1 alleles and the fewest for HLA-C alleles. A cluster of highly shared sequence variants was judged likely to represent a technical artifact of the sequencing pipeline. The authors suggested that the approach could potentially be generalized to other disease states and immunological phenotypes. A later analysis reported that several top co-occurrence clusters appeared linked to parvovirus B19, influenza, CMV and Epstein-Barr virus. Strong co-occurrence of HLA alleles, especially DR and DQ, made assigning TCR associations to individual alleles difficult. In a later analysis, most CMV-associated TCR beta chains were found to appear HLA-restricted, with HLA associations seemingly driven largely by CMV exposure. A later analysis associated about 17,000 TCR beta sequences with specific HLA alleles at a false discovery rate of 0.05. This cohort had only TCR beta chains sequenced, and the lack of alpha or paired-chain data limited which features could be detected. The study listed 170 or so TCR beta chains as associated with cytomegalovirus. Some 15 rarely observed V segments, including chromosome 9 orphons, were excluded from the earlier analysis of several hundred of the donors because counts were too low. The classifier was reported to diagnose cytomegalovirus status with high specificity and sensitivity in both the original cohort and the validation cohort. While some public TCRs were present in many individuals, most TCR sequences turned up only very rarely across donors. In an earlier analysis of around 600 of the donors, most TCR beta V segments appeared in productive rearrangements about 87% or about 30% of the time, broadly matching IMGT annotations. A later analysis found that HLA-associated TCR beta chains were more clonally expanded and had lower generation probabilities than equally common non-associated chains. A few of the identified cytomegalovirus-associated TCR beta chains were confirmed in vitro to be specific for cytomegalovirus antigens. The presence/absence analyses assumed that sequencing depth was roughly uniform across donors, and that assumption may not be true. Because some donors lacked HLA typing at each locus, the association tests relied only on the typed subset.

The cohort comprised more than 550 healthy bone marrow donors. All cohort members were sampled while nominally healthy, although unrecorded immune exposures were likely present. The donor was CMV seronegative and belonged to the group of under 400 seronegative cohort members. A peripheral blood sample was collected from each donor, and TCR beta sequencing was performed on peripheral blood mononuclear cells. The Qiagen DNeasy Blood Extraction Kit was used to extract genomic DNA from the blood cell samples. This clonotype was obtained from a woman aged 40 to 55 in good health and CMV-seronegative. The receptor chain draws on TRBV6-5 and TRBJ2-7; perhaps TRBD1 is the D gene, with 6 bases matching. The sequenced sample consisted of PBMCs. The CDR3 region has the sequence CASSYRLTGSYEQYF. The sequenced DNA is TGTGCCAGCAGTTACCGTTTGACAGGCTCCTACGAGCAGTACTTC.